Each of the 10 T cell receptor beta chains below was sequenced from the same sample in a study of shared clonotypes between healthy human individuals. TCRdb's table, derived via immunoSEQ multiplex PCR, lists solely in-frame clones and lacks some. The sample lists roughly 2.5 million clones, around 90% occurring once. What was sequenced was naive CD4+ T cells sorted from blood. Subset denoted: CD45RA+ positively selected. The receptors shown here come from a man aged 18-30 years in good health.

With respect to this clone: The sample has other DNA sequences that encode this CDR3 too. The V call is TRBV5-1, the J call TRBJ1-5; a possible D gene is TRBD1 (5 bases). Deletions cut 0 bases from V and 2 bases from J, with 9 bases between. Germline V gives CDR1 SGHRS, CDR2 YFSETQ. This CDR3 comprises 15 residues. The CDR3 sequence: CASSLEGSGNQPQHF. CDR3 DNA sequence: TGCGCCAGCAGCTTGGAGGGGTCGGGCAATCAGCCCCAGCATTTT.

The rearrangement uses TRBV7-9 and TRBJ2-4, with D unclear. Trimming shortened V by 0 bases and J by 15 bases, and 12 bases separated the two germline ends. The V gene's germline CDR1 is SEHNR and CDR2 FQNEAQ (reference sequence). CDR3 length equals 12 residues. CDR3 amino acids: CASSLAESNRYF. The DNA of the CDR3 is TGTGCCAGCAGCTTAGCGGAGAGCAACAGGTACTTC.

The rearrangement links TRBV2 to TRBJ1-5, with D possibly matching TRBD1 (5 bases). CDR1 and CDR2 (germline): SNHLY, FYNNEI. The CDR3 is 17 amino acids. Trimming removed 4 bases from V and 9 bases from J, with 25 bases in between. CDR3 sequence: CASSGDALTRGNSPQHF. Written as DNA, the CDR3 is TGTGCCAGCAGTGGGGACGCTCTGACTCGGGGGAACTCGCCCCAGCATTTT.

The chain combines TRBV12-5 with TRBJ2-4, with 12 bases identical to TRBD2. V lost 8 bases and J lost 5; bases outside the gene matches: 13. Germline CDR1 is LGHNT and CDR2 is FRNRAP. This CDR3 region has 17 residues. The CDR3 loop is CASSPRLAGDVENIQYF. DNA for the CDR3: TGTGCTAGTAGCCCCAGACTAGCGGGAGATGTGGAAAACATTCAGTACTTC.

V is TRBV13 and J is TRBJ2-5, with 11 bases fitting TRBD2. The junction had 26 bases not matched to a gene; V was cut back by 3 bases and J by 5 bases. CDR3 length equals 22 residues. Per germline, CDR1 PRHDT and CDR2 FYEKMQ (reference sequence). CDR3 loop: CASSFRGKVAGGRPSSRETQYF. The DNA of the CDR3 is TGTGCCAGCAGCTTCAGGGGTAAGGTAGCGGGGGGGAGACCCTCGTCGCGGGAGACCCAGTACTTC.

A few counts support this clone. V and J are TRBV28 and TRBJ1-6, with D hard to call. CDR3 length: 12 residues. V was pared by 5 bases and J by 10 bases, with 9 bases between. Germline lookup yields CDR1 MDHEN and CDR2 SYDVKM. CDR3 coding DNA: TGTGCCAGCAGTGGCCGATCGTCACCCCTCCACTTT. This codes for CASSGRSSPLHF.

On this clone itself: This sample includes further DNA sequences coding for the same CDR3. The chain couples TRBV5-1 to TRBJ1-4; D possibly corresponds to TRBD1 (5 bases). The CDR3 contains 14 residues. V was clipped by 0 bases and J by 5 bases, with 8 bases between them. Germline CDR1 reads SGHRS; CDR2 reads YFSETQ. The DNA for the CDR3 is TGCGCCAGCAGCTTGGGGCAGGGAAATGAAAAACTGTTTTTT. Encoded protein: CASSLGQGNEKLFF.

V is TRBV30 and J is TRBJ1-4; D might be TRBD1 (6 bases). CDR1 GTSNPN and CDR2 SVGIG come from the germline V gene (reference sequence). With 0 bases removed from V and 7 bases from J, the gap between germline ends came to 12 bases. CDR3 length: 14 amino acids. The CDR3 sequence is CAWSVGGSAEKLFF. The CDR3 region has the DNA TGTGCCTGGAGTGTCGGGGGCTCGGCTGAAAAACTGTTTTTT.

V usage is TRBV18 and J usage is TRBJ2-2, with TRBD1 identical over 9 bases. Per the germline V gene, CDR1 is KGHSH and CDR2 is LQKENI. Trimming at V came to 3 bases and at J to 2 bases, leaving 7 bases not matched to a gene. This CDR3 spans 17 amino acids. In DNA form, the CDR3 reads TGTGCCAGCTCACCGCCGACAGGGGGGCGAAACACCGGGGAGCTGTTTTTT. It translates to CASSPPTGGRNTGELFF.

The genes are TRBV19 and TRBJ1-2, with 7 bases that match TRBD1. This CDR3 is built from 17 residues. Germline CDR1 is LNHDA and CDR2 is SQIVND (reference sequence). V shed 5 bases and J 1 base; nucleotides not matched to a gene: 13. The CDR3 DNA reads TGTGCCAGTAGTGGGGGACAGCCACTCTTCCTTAACTATGGCTACACCTTC. It codes for CASSGGQPLFLNYGYTF.